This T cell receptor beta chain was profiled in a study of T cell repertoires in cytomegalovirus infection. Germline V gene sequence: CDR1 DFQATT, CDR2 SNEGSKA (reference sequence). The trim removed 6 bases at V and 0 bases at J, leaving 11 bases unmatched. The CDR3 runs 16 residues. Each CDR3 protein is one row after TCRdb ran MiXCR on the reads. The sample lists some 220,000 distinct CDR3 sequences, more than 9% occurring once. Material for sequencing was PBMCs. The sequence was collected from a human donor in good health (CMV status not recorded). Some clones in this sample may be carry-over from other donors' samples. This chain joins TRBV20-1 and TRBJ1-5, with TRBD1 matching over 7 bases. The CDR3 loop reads CSASRYQGDSNQPQHF. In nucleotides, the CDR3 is TGCAGTGCCAGTAGATATCAGGGGGATAGCAATCAGCCCCAGCATTTT.